This entry concerns a single T cell receptor beta chain. Its antigen is not identified. The sample belongs to a study of blood T cells in healthy people across ages. The overall study: The capture of about one barcoded beta molecule per two T cells was achieved by template switching.

Whole-study findings and limits: While age rose, TCR beta diversity per million T cells dropped in a roughly linear way. Versus aged donors, long-lived donors had higher diversity and more naive CD4+ cells.

Next came a second PCR, run for about 7 to 12 cycles, which used a sample-barcoded 5' primer along with a J-beta primer mix. TCRdb reprocessed the 5' RACE reads with MiXCR, giving one entry per CDR3 protein. The repertoire holds 700,000 to 950,000 distinct CDR3 sequences, with 43% as singletons. V lost 3 bases, J lost 4 bases, and 15 bases lay in between. Germline CDR1 DFQATT, CDR2 SNEGSKA (reference sequence). The CDR3 extends over 14 amino acids. Input material: blood. The source of this sequence is a woman aged 55-75 years in good health. The chain joins TRBV20-1 to TRBJ1-2; D is unclear. The CDR3 loop reads CSASTQEPVYGYTF. As DNA, the CDR3 is TGCAGTGCTAGTACTCAGGAGCCCGTCTATGGCTACACCTTC.